The entry below gives a single T cell receptor (beta chain) sequence along with its context. What this receptor recognizes is not known. No much larger clone is present one base from it, and per-base qualities are unavailable. This sample was taken from a study of CD8+ T cells in alopecia areata (dated by TCRdb to 2017 to 2018). Describing the broader study: The treated patients took part in an open-label pilot trial in which moderate-to-severe alopecia areata was treated with oral tofacitinib at 5 to 10 mg twice daily. Patients received tofacitinib for 6 to 18 months and were then followed off drug for 6 months to check for delayed response and recurrence. In both human patients and the C3H/HeJ mouse model, the study applied high-throughput TCRbeta sequencing to look at T cell clonal expansion in alopecia areata. immunoSEQ multiplex PCR using 35 Vbeta forward primers and 13 Jbeta reverse primers was used to amplify TCRbeta CDR3 regions. For the treated patients, the SALT score, which quantifies what percentage of scalp surface area is affected, served as the measure of disease severity. In humans, TCRbeta sequencing was performed on scalp tissue and on sorted CD4+ and CD8+ peripheral blood T cells from healthy controls and from patients with patchy or totalis/universalis alopecia areata. Tofacitinib-treated patients had biopsies at baseline and at 4 and 24 weeks of treatment, with a later scalp biopsy in several patients. RNA was obtained with the PAXgene miRNA kit for fixed scalp, the miRNeasy kit for PBMCs, and the RNeasy kit for mouse skin. Clonality in the scalp was compared among normal scalp (n=4), patchy alopecia areata scalp (n=8), and alopecia totalis/universalis scalp (n=8).

The paper's findings and limits, for the study overall: Shared TCR sequences between patients were less evident than in mice, which may be partly attributable to HLA diversity in the patient population. Scalp TCR repertoire analysis is complicated because resident alphabeta T cells in normal human skin are also sequenced, whereas mouse skin is dominated by gammadelta T cells. During tofacitinib treatment, many expanded lesional clones stuck around in both scalp and blood, and this persistence may partly explain why relapse happens after treatment is stopped. Tofacitinib significantly lowered scalp clonality and the number of expanded CD8+ clones among the top 100 scalp clones. Compared with normal scalp, lesional scalp had higher clonality and more expanded CD8+ clones, particularly in alopecia totalis/universalis, a pattern that suggests antigenic drive. The treated cohort was small, with a single nonresponder, so links between baseline CD8+ expansion and response need larger studies.

According to the germline V gene (reference sequence), CDR1 reads SEHNR and CDR2 reads FQNEAQ. Trimming accounts for 1 base at V and 1 base at J, while the number of junction bases matched to no gene is 5. The CDR3 has 16 amino acids, counting the end cysteine and phenylalanine. Solely the CDR3 DNA is kept, with 48 bases framed from the first base. The treatment or condition label, read with the paper, signifies: oral pan-JAK inhibitor, 5-10 mg twice daily. Lesional scalp punch biopsies and peripheral blood were obtained from alopecia areata patients. After PBMCs were isolated by density centrifugation and stained for CD3, CD4 and CD8, a FACSAria was used to sort CD4+ and CD8+ T cells. Libraries were built with the immunoSEQ multiplex PCR assay. RNA was extracted from all samples and reverse transcribed into cDNA as template for TCR sequencing. First-strand cDNA was synthesized with SuperScript III using a 2:1 mix of oligo-dT and random hexamers. A synthetic immune receptor repertoire was used to measure amplification bias, and any remaining bias was corrected computationally. Concerning the study's data processing: Raw reads were preprocessed for error removal, and CDR3 was defined according to IMGT conventions as running from the conserved cysteine to phenylalanine. To get clonality, Shannon entropy was normalized by log2 of the number of productive unique TCRs and the result was subtracted from 1. Scalp TCRbeta sequences were cross-referenced with sorted blood CD4 and CD8 repertoires so that the CD4 or CD8 identity of scalp clones could be inferred. TCRdb took this table from immuneACCESS and kept in-frame rearrangements with V and J called. Such tables lack part of the clones; where checked against another copy, unresolved V genes explain under half of the gap, and the rest is unexplained. The V and J calls and clone size are taken from that table; D and trimming were inferred from the DNA. The sample records some 210,000 clones, approximately 72% of which are singletons. The ten largest clones capture around 1.3% of the sample.

The chain joins TRBV7-9 to TRBJ2-3, with TRBD1 matching 7 junction bases. The sequence came from a human donor with alopecia areata. The sample consisted of CD4+ T cells sorted from blood, taken at week 44, from a patient treated with tofacitinib. The nucleotide sequence is TGTGCCAGCAGCTTAGTAGTCGGGACAGGCACAGATACGCAGTATTTT. The translation is CASSLVVGTGTDTQYF.